Sequencing of this TCR beta chain was carried out in a study of PD-1 blockade in classical Hodgkin lymphoma. Overall study context: Patients were given intravenous nivolumab, 3 mg/kg, every 2 weeks.

On this clone: The antigen remains unidentified.

Findings of the study overall: Newly diagnosed and completely responding patients shared comparable baseline diversity.

Only in-frame clones appear in the TCRdb table, and some are missing; sequencing was by immunoSEQ multiplex PCR. The profile shows 25,000 to 30,000 clones, roughly 88% of them singletons. The patients all showed relapse after autologous stem cell transplantation, while their brentuximab vedotin exposure varied. By magnetic negative selection, CD8+ T cells were isolated from the thawed PBMCs. V was cut by 5 bases and J by 2 bases, with 17 bases left in between. Looked up from germline, CDR1 is MGHRA and CDR2 is YSYEKL. The CDR3 contains 16 residues. The specimen comprised CD8+ T cells from blood, sampled at baseline. This clonotype originated in a human donor with classical Hodgkin lymphoma. The J gene is TRBJ2-3, the V gene TRBV4-1, with D possibly matching TRBD1 (6 bases). CDR3 nucleotide sequence: TGCGCCAGCAGCTCCGGGGAAGGGGACATCACAGATACGCAGTATTTT. Amino acid sequence: CASSSGEGDITDTQYF.